Below, 18 T cell receptor beta chains from the same sample are listed, as sequenced in a study of CD8+ T cells in alopecia areata (dated by TCRdb to the late 2010s). Library generation was performed with the immunoSEQ multiplex PCR assay. RNA was extracted from all samples and reverse transcribed into cDNA, which served as template for TCR sequencing. Imported from immuneACCESS, the table was reduced by TCRdb to in-frame sequences with V and J called. These copies leave out some clones; in studies compared against another copy, an unresolved V gene accounts for under half, and the cause of the remainder is not known. This sample comprises 35,000 to 45,000 clones, 92% of them detected only once. The top ten clonotypes cover approximately 19% of the sample. According to the study, the label for this sample's time point signals: about 25 weeks on oral tofacitinib. This specimen's treatment or condition label, per the study, means: oral pan-JAK inhibitor, 5-10 mg twice daily.

The sample here was CD8+ T cells sorted from blood, taken at week 24, from a patient treated with tofacitinib. Source of these receptors: a human donor with alopecia areata.

This rearrangement joins TRBV4-1 to TRBJ2-7, with TRBD1 matching 7 bases. Germline V gene lookup returns CDR1 MGHRA and CDR2 YSYEKL. This CDR3 comprises 13 residues. The trim removed 1 base at V and 5 bases at J, leaving 2 bases unmatched. The CDR3: CASSQVGQHEQYF. In DNA form, the CDR3 reads TGCGCCAGCAGCCAAGTGGGACAGCACGAGCAGTACTTC.

This clone was detected only once. This chain uses TRBV30 with TRBJ2-1; TRBD2 might be the D (6 bases). This CDR3 spans 18 amino acids. Germline loops: CDR1 GTSNPN, CDR2 SVGIG (reference sequence). V lost 2 bases, J lost 2 bases, and 22 bases lay in between. The CDR3 nucleotides read TGTGCCTGGAGTCTTCGCCCCCCGGGGACTCAGCCCTACAATGAGCAGTTCTTC. Residues: CAWSLRPPGTQPYNEQFF.

The rearrangement joins TRBV28 to TRBJ1-1; D remains unclear. The CDR3 contains 15 residues. Germline CDR1 MDHEN, CDR2 SYDVKM. Trimming left V 5 bases short and J 3 bases short, with 16 bases between. CDR3 sequence (DNA): TGTGCCAGCAGTGCCGTCGAGAGGCAACACACTGAAGCTTTCTTT. Translating it yields CASSAVERQHTEAFF.

The chain combines TRBV7-2 with TRBJ2-5, with 9 positions matching TRBD2. This CDR3 is built from 15 residues. Germline V gives CDR1 SGHTA, CDR2 FQGNSA. Germline trimming cut 5 bases from V and 3 bases from J; bases unmatched to any gene: 7. CDR3 residues: CASSHGTSPKETQYF. Written as DNA, the CDR3 is TGTGCCAGCAGCCACGGGACTAGCCCCAAAGAGACCCAGTACTTC.

This sequence joins TRBV30 and TRBJ2-7; D is undetermined. This CDR3 region has 12 residues. V was shortened by 2 bases and J by 2 bases, with 7 bases between the two germline ends. Germline V gives CDR1 GTSNPN, CDR2 SVGIG (reference sequence). The CDR3 nucleotides are TGTGCCTGGAGTATACAGCCCTACGAGCAGTACTTC. Protein product: CAWSIQPYEQYF. Looking up the rest from reference TRBV30 and TRBJ2-7 gives the full variable domain: SQTIHQWPATLVQPVGSPLSLECTVEGTSNPNLYWYRQAAGRGLQLLFYSVGIGQISSEVPQNLSASRPQDRQFILSSKKLLLSDSGFYLCAWSIQPYEQYFGPGTRLTVT.

The CDR3 nucleotides read TGTGCCAGCAGCTTGGTCAGGCTCCCCCAAGAGACCCAGTACTTC. The encoded protein is CASSLVRLPQETQYF. The chain combines TRBV5-6 with TRBJ2-5, with D unresolved. Germline CDR1 SGHDT, CDR2 YYEEEE. CDR3 length equals 15 residues. The V end was cut by 0 bases, the J end by 1 base, with 10 bases between.

This chain links TRBV27 with TRBJ2-1, with D possibly matching TRBD1 (5 bases). Trimming left V 2 bases short and J 8 bases short, with 13 bases between. The CDR3 contains 14 residues. Per the germline V gene, CDR1 is MNHEY and CDR2 is SMNVEV (reference sequence). As DNA, the CDR3 is TGTGCCAGCAGTTTAAGTGGGCAGGGCGATGAGCAGTTCTTC. The encoded protein is CASSLSGQGDEQFF.

This chain connects TRBV29-1 to TRBJ2-7, with 8 nucleotides matching TRBD2. The CDR3 spans 16 residues. The J segment lost 3 bases and the V segment lost 5 bases, leaving 15 bases of the junction unmatched. Germline CDR1 SQVTM, CDR2 ANQGSEA. CDR3 loop: CSVLDSGGVSFYEQYF. CDR3 sequence (DNA): TGCAGCGTTCTCGATTCCGGGGGGGTCTCTTTCTACGAGCAGTACTTC.

The chain has TRBV27 and TRBJ2-7; D tentatively reads TRBD1 or TRBD2 (6 bases each). CDR1 and CDR2 from the germline V gene are MNHEY and SMNVEV (reference sequence). Between the trimmed V and J ends, which lost 6 bases and 3 bases, there was a span of 15 bases. The CDR3 is 14 amino acids. The DNA for the CDR3 is TGTGCCAGCAGACTAGGGGGGACCGACTACGAGCAGTACTTC. It yields the protein CASRLGGTDYEQYF.

CDR3 protein: CASSSGPTGELFF. DNA for the CDR3: TGTGCCAGCAGCTCAGGGCCCACCGGGGAGCTGTTTTTT. The chain uses TRBV7-8 and TRBJ2-2, with D perhaps matching TRBD1 (5 bases). Between the trimmed V and J ends, which lost 4 bases and 4 bases, there was a span of 7 bases. CDR3 length: 13 amino acids. Per germline, CDR1 SGHVS and CDR2 FQNEAQ.

The gene calls are TRBV4-1 and TRBJ2-7; no clear D gene. This CDR3 spans 15 amino acids. In germline, CDR1 is MGHRA, CDR2 YSYEKL. V was cut by 3 bases and J by 2 bases, with 14 bases left in between. CDR3 coding DNA: TGCGCCAGCAGCCATTCACCGGACGGAACCTACGAGCAGTACTTC. It yields the protein CASSHSPDGTYEQYF.

J is TRBJ2-5 and V is TRBV6-5; no firm D call. This CDR3 has 13 amino acids. The germline V gene has CDR1 MNHEY and CDR2 SVGAGI. Trimming removed 0 bases from V and 0 bases from J, with 2 bases in between. The CDR3 DNA reads as TGTGCCAGCAGTTACTCCTACCAAGAGACCCAGTACTTC. Translating gives CASSYSYQETQYF.

This clone was detected only a few times. V usage is TRBV9 and J usage is TRBJ2-7; no clear D gene. The CDR3 consists of 15 residues. In germline, CDR1 is SGDLS, CDR2 YYNGEE. Deletions cut 0 bases from V and 2 bases from J, with 12 bases between. CDR3 nucleotides: TGTGCCAGCAGCGTAGGTGGACGGAGCCCCTACGAGCAGTACTTC. Protein product: CASSVGGRSPYEQYF.

The rearrangement links TRBV28 to TRBJ1-2; D gene ambiguous. The CDR3 extends over 17 amino acids. Trimming removed 1 base at V and 0 bases at J, with 15 bases between. Germline values: CDR1 MDHEN, CDR2 SYDVKM. The CDR3 here is CASSLLVSSLPNYGYTF. The CDR3 DNA reads as TGTGCCAGCAGTTTATTAGTTAGCAGCTTACCTAACTATGGCTACACCTTC.

The chain couples TRBV28 to TRBJ2-5; D may be TRBD1 (7 bases). Germline V gene sequence: CDR1 MDHEN, CDR2 SYDVKM. This CDR3 is built from 18 residues. V lost 4 bases to trimming and J lost 0 bases, with 21 bases between them. The CDR3 loop reads CASSSLRGSRGDQETQYF. As DNA, the CDR3 is TGTGCCAGCAGTTCCCTGAGGGGGAGCAGGGGGGACCAAGAGACCCAGTACTTC.

The chain is built from TRBV9 and TRBJ2-2; tentatively, D is TRBD1 (5 bases). In germline, CDR1 is SGDLS, CDR2 YYNGEE. The CDR3 is made up of 15 amino acids. Trimming cost V 2 bases and J 3 bases, with 11 bases left between them. CDR3 sequence reads: CASSVQGADTGELFF. The CDR3 nucleotides read TGTGCCAGCAGCGTTCAAGGGGCGGACACCGGGGAGCTGTTTTTT.

V usage is TRBV18 and J usage is TRBJ2-7; TRBD1 matches 7 bases. Germline-derived CDR1 and CDR2 are KGHSH and LQKENI. The CDR3 totals 15 residues. V shed 5 bases, J shed 5 bases, and the junction held 12 bases outside the gene matches. The CDR3 sequence: CASSSSSTGFNEQYF. The DNA of the CDR3 is TGTGCCAGCTCATCCTCCTCGACAGGGTTTAACGAGCAGTACTTC.

The J gene is TRBJ2-2, the V gene TRBV27; no clear D. Germline V lookup: CDR1 MNHEY, CDR2 SMNVEV (reference sequence). V lost 3 bases, J lost 7 bases, and 15 bases lay in between. The CDR3 contains 15 residues. CDR3 amino acids: CASSLYREWVGELFF. In nucleotides, the CDR3 is TGTGCCAGCAGTTTGTATAGGGAATGGGTCGGGGAGCTGTTTTTT.